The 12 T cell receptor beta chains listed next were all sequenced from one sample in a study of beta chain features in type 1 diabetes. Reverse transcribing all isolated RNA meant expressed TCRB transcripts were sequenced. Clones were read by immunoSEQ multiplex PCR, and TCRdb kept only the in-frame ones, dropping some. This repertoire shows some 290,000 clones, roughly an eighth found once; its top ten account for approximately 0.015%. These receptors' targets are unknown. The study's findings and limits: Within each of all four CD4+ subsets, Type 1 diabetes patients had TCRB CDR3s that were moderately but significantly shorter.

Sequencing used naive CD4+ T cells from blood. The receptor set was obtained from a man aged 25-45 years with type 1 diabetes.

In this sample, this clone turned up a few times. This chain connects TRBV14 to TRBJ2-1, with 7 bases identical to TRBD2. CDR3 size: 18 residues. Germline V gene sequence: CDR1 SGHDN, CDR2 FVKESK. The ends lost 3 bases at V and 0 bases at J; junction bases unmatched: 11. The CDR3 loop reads CASSHGLLAATSYNEQFF. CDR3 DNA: TGTGCCAGCAGCCATGGACTTCTAGCGGCCACCTCCTACAATGAGCAGTTCTTC.

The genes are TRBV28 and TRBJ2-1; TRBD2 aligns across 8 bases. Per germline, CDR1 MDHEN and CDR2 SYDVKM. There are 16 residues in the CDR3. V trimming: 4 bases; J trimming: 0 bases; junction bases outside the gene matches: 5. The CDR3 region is CASSSMTSASYNEQFF. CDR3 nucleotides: TGTGCCAGCAGTTCCATGACTAGCGCCTCCTACAATGAGCAGTTCTTC.

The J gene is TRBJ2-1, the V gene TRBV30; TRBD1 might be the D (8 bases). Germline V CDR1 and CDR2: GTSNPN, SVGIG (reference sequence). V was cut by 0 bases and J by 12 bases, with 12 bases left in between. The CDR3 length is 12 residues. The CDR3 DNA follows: TGTGCCTGGAGTGTACAGGGGGAGGGGCAGTTCTTC. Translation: CAWSVQGEGQFF. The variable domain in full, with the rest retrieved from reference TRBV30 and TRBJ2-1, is SQTIHQWPATLVQPVGSPLSLECTVEGTSNPNLYWYRQAAGRGLQLLFYSVGIGQISSEVPQNLSASRPQDRQFILSSKKLLLSDSGFYLCAWSVQGEGQFFGPGTRLTVL.

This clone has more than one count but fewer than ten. The CDR3 loop reads CASRLVVTEPYEQYF. CDR3 DNA: TGTGCAAGTCGCTTAGTTGTGACAGAACCCTACGAGCAGTACTTC. The chain employs TRBV12-2 and TRBJ2-7; TRBD1 reflects the table's D call only, with no check against the DNA. TRBV12-2 is labeled a pseudogene. The length of the CDR3 is 15 residues.

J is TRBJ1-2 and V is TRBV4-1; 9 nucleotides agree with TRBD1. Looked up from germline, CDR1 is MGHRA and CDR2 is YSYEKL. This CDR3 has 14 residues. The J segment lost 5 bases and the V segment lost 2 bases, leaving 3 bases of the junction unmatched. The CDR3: CASSQPDRGYGYTF. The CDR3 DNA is TGCGCCAGCAGCCAACCGGACAGGGGATATGGCTACACCTTC.

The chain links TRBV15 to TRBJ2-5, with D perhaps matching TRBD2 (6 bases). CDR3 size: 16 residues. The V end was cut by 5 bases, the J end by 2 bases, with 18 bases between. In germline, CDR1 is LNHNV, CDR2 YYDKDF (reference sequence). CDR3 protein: CATSPRLGAIQETQYF. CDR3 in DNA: TGTGCCACCAGCCCTAGACTAGGTGCGATACAAGAGACCCAGTACTTC.

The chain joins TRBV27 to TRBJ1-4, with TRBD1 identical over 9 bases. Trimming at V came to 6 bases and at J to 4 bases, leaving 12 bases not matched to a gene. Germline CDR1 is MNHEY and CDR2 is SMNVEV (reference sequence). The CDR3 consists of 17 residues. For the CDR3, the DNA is TGTGCCAGCAGACCTAATCTGGGACAGGGAGATAATGAAAAACTGTTTTTT. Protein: CASRPNLGQGDNEKLFF.

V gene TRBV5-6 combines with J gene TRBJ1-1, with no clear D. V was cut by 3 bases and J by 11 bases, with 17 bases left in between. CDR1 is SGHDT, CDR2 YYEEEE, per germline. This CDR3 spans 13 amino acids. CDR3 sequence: CASSSYATGYAFF. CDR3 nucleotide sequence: TGTGCCAGCAGCTCCTATGCGACGGGATACGCTTTCTTT.

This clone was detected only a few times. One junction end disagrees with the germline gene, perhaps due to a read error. The DNA for the CDR3 is TGTGCCAGCAGTGGAGAGAGGGTGGAAGACTTC. It is translated as CASSGERVEDF. The chain links TRBV2 to TRBJ1-2; no reliable D call. This CDR3 spans 11 amino acids. Germline V gene sequence: CDR1 SNHLY, CDR2 FYNNEI.

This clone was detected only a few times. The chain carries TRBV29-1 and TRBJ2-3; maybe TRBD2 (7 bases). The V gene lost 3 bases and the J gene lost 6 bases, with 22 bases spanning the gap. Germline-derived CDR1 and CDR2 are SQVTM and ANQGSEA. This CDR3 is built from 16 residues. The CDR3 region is CSVDRRGGGTPDTQYF. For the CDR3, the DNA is TGCAGCGTTGATCGTCGGGGAGGGGGAACTCCCGATACGCAGTATTTT.

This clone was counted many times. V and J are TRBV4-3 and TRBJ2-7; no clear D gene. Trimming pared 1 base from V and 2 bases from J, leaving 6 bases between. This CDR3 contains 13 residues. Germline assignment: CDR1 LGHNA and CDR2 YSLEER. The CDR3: CASSQANTYEQYF. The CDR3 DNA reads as TGCGCCAGCAGCCAAGCTAATACCTACGAGCAGTACTTC.

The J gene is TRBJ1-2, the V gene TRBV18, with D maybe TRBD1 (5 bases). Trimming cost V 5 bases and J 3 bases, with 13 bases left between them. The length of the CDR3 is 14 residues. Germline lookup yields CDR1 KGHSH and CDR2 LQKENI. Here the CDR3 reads CASSSEGVDYGYTF. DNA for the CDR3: TGTGCCAGCTCATCGGAAGGGGTAGACTATGGCTACACCTTC.